The T cell receptor beta chain described here comes from a study of T cell responses to AZD1222 COVID-19 vaccine. Whole-study results and caveats: Donor demographics were predominantly white British with a female majority; clonal diversity may be underestimated. Spike-specific TCR breadth and depth grew following two AZD1222 doses. Spike-wide coverage was observed for vaccine-associated CD4 TCRs, with dominant responses at 160-218 and 743-854. Seropositivity was recorded at baseline in only 6 or 7 AZD1222 recipients.

The data were produced by immunoSEQ multiplex PCR, yet TCRdb's version contains in-frame clones alone and is incomplete. The sample shows over 150,000 clones, just over 90% of them seen only once. Details on this clone: Its antigen remains unknown.

The material sequenced was peripheral blood, taken on day 0 of AZD1222 vaccination. This receptor was taken from an adult in good health.

Here the CDR3 DNA reads TGTGCCAGCAGCCAGGACAGGGTCGGCAATCAGCCCCAGCATTTT. Translation gives CASSQDRVGNQPQHF. The chain carries TRBV7-8 and TRBJ1-5, with 8 bases fitting TRBD1. After removal of 5 bases from V and 2 bases from J, the junction contained 5 bases not matched to a gene. From germline, CDR1 is SGHVS and CDR2 FQNEAQ. The CDR3 is 15 residues long.